Below, 8 T cell receptor beta chains from the same sample are listed, as sequenced in a study of blood T cell repertoires in COVID-19. The method was immunoSEQ multiplex PCR; TCRdb's version includes in-frame clones alone and lacks a portion of them. The repertoire consists of around 70,000 clones, with roughly nine tenths occurring once and the leading ten covering approximately 9.1%. What was sequenced was peripheral blood. The receptors come from a human donor in a cohort sampled during active COVID-19.

This chain uses TRBV29-1 with TRBJ2-1, with 10 bases fitting TRBD2. The V and J ends lost 4 bases and 3 bases, in that order; junction bases with no gene match: 6. Germline CDR1 SQVTM, CDR2 ANQGSEA. The CDR3 runs to 15 residues. The CDR3 DNA follows: TGCAGCGTTGCCCCCACTAGCGGGGACTACAATGAGCAGTTCTTC. It encodes CSVAPTSGDYNEQFF.

This sequence joins TRBV5-1 and TRBJ2-3; the match to TRBD1 covers 7 bases. Losses at the gene ends were 4 bases for V and 6 bases for J; bases not matched to a gene: 11. The CDR3 loop spans 15 amino acids. Germline loops: CDR1 SGHRS, CDR2 YFSETQ. The CDR3 region is CASSLPTGEFDTQYF. CDR3 nucleotides: TGCGCCAGCAGCCTACCCACAGGGGAGTTCGATACGCAGTATTTT.

The rearrangement joins TRBV5-6 to TRBJ2-2, with D possibly matching TRBD2 (5 bases). Trimming stripped 2 bases from V and 0 bases from J, with 11 bases between. The CDR3 is 16 amino acids. The germline V gene encodes CDR1 SGHDT and CDR2 YYEEEE. The CDR3 nucleotides are TGTGCCAGCAGCTTACTAGATAACGCGAACACCGGGGAGCTGTTTTTT. It is translated as CASSLLDNANTGELFF.

V usage is TRBV2 and J usage is TRBJ2-3, with 9 bases that match TRBD2. The J segment lost 2 bases and the V segment lost 6 bases, leaving 12 bases of the junction unmatched. This CDR3 spans 17 amino acids. Per the germline V gene, CDR1 is SNHLY and CDR2 is FYNNEI. CDR3 residues: CASRSAGGLANTDTQYF. The CDR3 DNA follows: TGTGCCAGCAGATCCGCGGGGGGGCTAGCGAACACAGATACGCAGTATTTT.

The chain combines TRBV10-3 with TRBJ2-2, with TRBD1 matching 8 bases. The germline gives CDR1 ENHRY, CDR2 SYGVKD. Germline trimming cut 4 bases from V and 7 bases from J; bases unmatched to any gene: 11. The CDR3 extends over 16 amino acids. The CDR3 spells CAISVGQDIAHGELFF. CDR3 nucleotide sequence: TGTGCCATCAGTGTGGGACAGGATATTGCTCACGGGGAGCTGTTTTTT.

The chain uses TRBV7-2 and TRBJ2-1; tentative D call: TRBD2 (6 bases). Germline V CDR1 and CDR2: SGHTA, FQGNSA. V was trimmed by 1 base and J by 9 bases, leaving 10 bases between them. CDR3 length: 13 amino acids. The CDR3 sequence: CASSLGARGEQFF. The DNA for the CDR3 is TGTGCCAGCAGCTTAGGGGCGCGGGGTGAGCAGTTCTTC.

A single count supports this clone. The chain employs TRBV12-3 or TRBV12-4 and TRBJ1-5; D remains ambiguous. The CDR3 spans 13 residues. V was shortened by 5 bases and J by 2 bases, with 7 bases between the two germline ends. The DNA of the CDR3 is TGTGCCAGCAGTCTTAATGGCAATCAGCCCCAGCATTTT. Translating gives CASSLNGNQPQHF.

This chain uses TRBV29-1 with TRBJ2-4; possible D gene TRBD2, 6 bases. The germline V gene encodes CDR1 SQVTM and CDR2 ANQGSEA. The CDR3 runs to 17 residues. V was shortened by 7 bases and J by 0 bases, with 22 bases between the two germline ends. CDR3 nucleotides: TGCAGCGCCTACCCCGGAGGGGTAGGGTTAGCCAAAAACATTCAGTACTTC. It codes for CSAYPGGVGLAKNIQYF.